Listed below are T cell receptor beta chains from one sample, sequenced in a study of beta chain features in type 1 diabetes. Method: immunoSEQ multiplex PCR; TCRdb's copy keeps in-frame clones and lacks some. Here the sample spans roughly 500,000 clones, approximately 10% being singletons. Sample: naive CD4+ T cells from blood. The receptors derive from a young woman in good health. CDR3s include the opening cysteine and the closing phenylalanine or tryptophan. The order of the fields is V gene, J gene, clone size, D gene, CDR3 protein, CDR3 DNA. A D gene is named only where the DNA matches it firmly. Size values are once, few and many counts, or a class for expanded clones, and some rows have none.

>TRBV10-3|TRBJ2-3|few|TRBD2
CAISTSGGAGDTQYF
TGTGCCATCTCGACTAGCGGGGGGGCTGGAGATACGCAGTATTTT
>TRBV5-6|TRBJ2-2|-|TRBD2
CASSPRPGGGELFF
TGTGCCAGCAGCCCCCGGCCGGGAGGAGGGGAGCTGTTTTTT
>TRBV12-5|TRBJ2-4|few|-
CASGLVLVGDRAKNIQYF
TGTGCTAGTGGTTTGGTACTGGTCGGCGATAGAGCCAAAAACATTCAGTACTTC
>TRBV7-3|TRBJ2-2|few|TRBD2
CASSARLALNTGELFF
TGTGCCAGCAGCGCCAGACTAGCGCTGAACACCGGGGAGCTGTTTTTT
>TRBV18|TRBJ2-4|few|TRBD1
CASSSTGVKNIQYF
TGTGCCAGCTCAAGCACAGGGGTCAAAAACATTCAGTACTTC
>TRBV14|TRBJ2-2|-|-
CASSQEGRATGELFF
TGTGCCAGCAGCCAAGAGGGCAGGGCCACCGGGGAGCTGTTTTTT
>TRBV7-3|TRBJ2-1|few|TRBD2
CASSLTGAGVYNEQFF
TGTGCCAGCAGCTTAACGGGAGCGGGAGTCTACAATGAGCAGTTCTTC
>TRBV15|TRBJ1-5|-|-
CATSRDPDQPQHF
TGTGCCACCAGCAGAGATCCGGATCAGCCCCAGCATTTT
>TRBV4-1|TRBJ1-4|few|-
CASWDGKLFF
TGCGCCAGCTGGGATGGAAAACTGTTTTTT
>TRBV7-9|TRBJ1-2|few|-
CASSLEGGGGYTF
TGTGCCAGCAGCTTAGAAGGGGGAGGAGGCTACACCTTC
>TRBV4-3|TRBJ2-5|-|-
CASSQDTRRQETQYF
TGCGCCAGCAGCCAAGATACCAGGAGACAAGAGACCCAGTACTTC
>TRBV7-3|TRBJ2-3|few|-
CASSKTSISGYTQYF
TGTGCCAGCAGCAAAACTAGCATCAGTGGATATACGCAGTATTTT
>TRBV6-6|TRBJ2-5|few|-
CASSWSGETQYF
TGTGCCAGCAGTTGGTCGGGGGAGACCCAGTACTTC
>TRBV7-3|TRBJ2-1|-|-
CASSLIPGTPEKFF
TGTGCCAGCAGCTTAATTCCCGGGACTCCTGAGAAGTTCTTC
>TRBV30|TRBJ2-7|once|TRBD2
CAWSQGRTSGRSYEQYF
TGTGCCTGGAGTCAGGGGCGGACTAGCGGGAGATCCTACGAGCAGTACTTC
>TRBV2|TRBJ2-3|few|-
CASSEDLADTQYF
TGTGCCAGCAGTGAAGATCTAGCGGATACGCAGTATTTT
>TRBV9|TRBJ2-3|few|-
CASSVPVGDTQYF
TGTGCCAGCAGCGTACCCGTCGGGGATACGCAGTATTTT
>TRBV9|TRBJ1-1|-|-
CASSPRSYNTEAFF
TGTGCCAGCAGCCCCCGGAGTTACAACACTGAAGCTTTCTTT
>TRBV29-1|TRBJ2-1|-|-
CSVAAYNEQFF
TGCAGCGTTGCAGCATACAATGAGCAGTTCTTC
>TRBV18|TRBJ2-1|-|-
CASSPIRQNNEQFF
TGTGCCAGCTCACCTATAAGGCAGAACAATGAGCAGTTCTTC
>TRBV7-2|TRBJ2-2|few|-
CASSPRGAGPTGELFF
TGTGCCAGCAGCCCGCGAGGGGCGGGACCCACCGGGGAGCTGTTTTTT
>TRBV11-1|TRBJ2-5|-|TRBD2
CASSQRLAGGETQYF
TGTGCCAGCAGCCAGCGACTAGCGGGAGGAGAGACCCAGTACTTC
>TRBV5-1|TRBJ2-5|few|TRBD2
CASSSGGNMIIETQYF
TGCGCCAGCAGCTCCGGGGGGAACATGATTATAGAGACCCAGTACTTC
>TRBV19|TRBJ2-3|-|-
CASMGGRSTDTQYF
TGTGCCAGTATGGGCGGAAGAAGCACAGATACGCAGTATTTT
>TRBV18|TRBJ2-5|-|TRBD2
CASSPGLAGGETQYF
TGTGCCAGCTCACCAGGACTAGCCGGGGGAGAGACCCAGTACTTC
>TRBV4-3|TRBJ2-2|few|-
CASSQGVRDPGELFF
TGCGCCAGCAGCCAAGGTGTCAGGGATCCCGGGGAGCTGTTTTTT
>TRBV11-3|TRBJ2-1|-|-
CASSPRVGEQFF
TGTGCCAGCAGCCCTCGTGTGGGTGAGCAGTTCTTC
>TRBV27|TRBJ2-2|-|-
CASSFSRGRELFF
TGTGCCAGCAGTTTCAGTAGAGGGAGGGAGCTGTTTTTT
>TRBV19|TRBJ2-6|many|-
CASSTRSGANVLTF
TGTGCCAGTAGTACGCGGTCTGGGGCCAACGTCCTGACTTTC
>TRBV11-1|TRBJ2-3|-|TRBD2
CASSFPGRDTDTQYF
TGTGCCAGCAGCTTTCCCGGGAGGGACACAGATACGCAGTATTTT
>TRBV15|TRBJ2-7|few|TRBD1
CATSRGTGRSYEQYF
TGTGCCACCAGCAGGGGGACAGGGAGAAGCTACGAGCAGTACTTC
>TRBV13|TRBJ2-5|once|-
CASSPKAETQYF
TGTGCCAGCAGCCCAAAGGCAGAGACCCAGTACTTC
>TRBV7-2|TRBJ1-1|-|TRBD1
CASSPGTGMNTEAFF
TGTGCCAGCAGCCCGGGGACAGGGATGAACACTGAAGCTTTCTTT
>TRBV7-9|TRBJ2-5|-|-
CASSLAGGLLRGHHF
TGTGCCAGCAGCTTAGCAGGCGGTTTGTTGCGGGGACACCACTTC
>TRBV29-1|TRBJ1-2|few|-
CSVAGTPSRGYTF
TGCAGCGTTGCCGGGACCCCGTCCAGGGGCTACACCTTC
>TRBV11-2|TRBJ2-2|-|-
CASSPDLSGELFF
TGTGCCAGCAGCCCCGATCTCTCCGGGGAGCTGTTTTTT
>TRBV7-2|TRBJ2-2|few|-
CASVSRTDGELFF
TGTGCCAGCGTGTCGAGGACAGACGGGGAGCTGTTTTTT
>TRBV30|TRBJ2-3|-|TRBD2
CAWTVGRAGDDTQYF
TGTGCCTGGACAGTGGGTCGAGCGGGAGATGATACGCAGTATTTT
>TRBV6-6|TRBJ1-2|few|-
CASRRPGAGGYTF
TGTGCCAGCAGGAGGCCAGGTGCCGGCGGCTACACCTTC
>TRBV4-2|TRBJ2-3|few|TRBD2
CASSQAAGLASTDTQYF
TGTGCCAGCAGCCAAGCAGCGGGGCTTGCTAGCACAGATACGCAGTATTTT
>TRBV7-9|TRBJ1-6|-|-
CASSFEQGSAPLHF
TGTGCCAGCAGCTTTGAACAGGGAAGTGCACCCCTCCACTTT
>TRBV29-1|TRBJ2-3|few|TRBD1
CSVVDRATDTQYF
TGCAGCGTTGTGGACAGGGCCACAGATACGCAGTATTTT
>TRBV29-1|TRBJ1-1|-|TRBD1
CSGTGLNTEAFF
TGCAGCGGGACAGGTTTGAACACTGAAGCTTTCTTT
>TRBV6-5|TRBJ2-3|-|TRBD2
CASSYRTSWADTQYF
TGTGCCAGCAGTTATAGGACTAGCTGGGCAGATACGCAGTATTTT
>TRBV4-3|TRBJ2-1|few|-
CASSQGPASYNEQFF
TGCGCCAGCAGCCAGGGACCGGCCTCCTACAATGAGCAGTTCTTC
>TRBV7-9|TRBJ1-4|-|-
CASSSTGRHEKLFF
TGTGCCAGCAGCTCGACAGGACGCCATGAAAAACTGTTTTTT
>TRBV2|TRBJ2-1|few|TRBD2
CASSELAGGGNEQFF
TGTGCCAGCAGCGAGCTAGCGGGAGGAGGGAATGAGCAGTTCTTC
>TRBV27|TRBJ2-3|few|TRBD2
CASSLRGGYTDTQYF
TGTGCCAGCAGTTTGCGGGGAGGGTACACAGATACGCAGTATTTT
>TRBV7-8|TRBJ1-1|-|-
CASSLSASMNTEAFF
TGTGCCAGCAGCTTAAGCGCCAGCATGAACACTGAAGCTTTCTTT
>TRBV4-3|TRBJ1-4|few|-
CASRSGRGRGEKLFF
TGCGCCAGCAGATCCGGACGGGGAAGGGGTGAAAAACTGTTTTTT
>TRBV29-1|TRBJ2-7|few|TRBD2
CSVAGRATNEQYF
TGCAGCGTTGCCGGGAGGGCCACCAACGAGCAGTACTTC
>TRBV7-3|TRBJ2-3|few|-
CASSSGTDTQYF
TGTGCCAGCAGCAGTGGGACAGATACGCAGTATTTT
>TRBV7-2|TRBJ1-4|-|-
CASSRPGVGEKLFF
TGTGCCAGCAGCCGCCCCGGGGTGGGTGAAAAACTGTTTTTT
>TRBV29-1|TRBJ2-5|-|TRBD1
CSVRDRAILQETQYF
TGCAGCGTTCGGGACAGGGCCATCCTCCAAGAGACCCAGTACTTC